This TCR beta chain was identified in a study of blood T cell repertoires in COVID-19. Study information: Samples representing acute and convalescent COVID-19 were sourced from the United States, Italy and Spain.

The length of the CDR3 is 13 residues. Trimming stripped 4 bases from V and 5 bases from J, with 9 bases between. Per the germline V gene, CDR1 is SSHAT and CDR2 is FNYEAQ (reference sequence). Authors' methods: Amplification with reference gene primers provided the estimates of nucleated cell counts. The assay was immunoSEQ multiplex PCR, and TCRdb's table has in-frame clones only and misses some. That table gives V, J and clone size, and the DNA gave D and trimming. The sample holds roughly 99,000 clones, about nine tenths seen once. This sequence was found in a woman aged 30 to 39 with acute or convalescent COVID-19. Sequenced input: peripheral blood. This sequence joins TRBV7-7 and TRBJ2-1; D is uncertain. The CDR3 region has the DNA TGTGCCAGCAGCTCACAGCCAAACAATGAGCAGTTCTTC. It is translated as CASSSQPNNEQFF.